What follows is one T cell receptor beta chain and its context. No conserved phenylalanine or tryptophan is present at the end of the CDR3, so a read error is the likely explanation. The record originates from a study of tumor and adjacent non-tumor tissue in lung cancer. No cell sorting was done before RNA was extracted from the tissue. Distant lung tissue was collected more than 3 cm away from the tumor edge. The CDR3 is 13 amino acids. CDR1 is SEHNR and CDR2 is FQNEAQ in the germline V gene (reference sequence). Three rounds of nested PCR, following a modified ARM-PCR protocol, produced the TCRbeta library. TCRdb reanalysed the multiplex PCR reads using MiXCR and keeps one entry per CDR3 protein. This table has some 100,000 distinct CDR3 sequences, 60% to 80% appearing once.

The V call is TRBV7-9, the J call TRBJ2-1, with D perhaps matching TRBD1 (5 bases). This receptor was obtained from a man aged 55 to 70 with non-small cell lung cancer. Sequencing was performed on distant non-tumor lung tissue. CDR3 in amino acids: CVSSFQGMSEQFI. CDR3 DNA: TGTGTCAGCAGTTTCCAGGGTATGAGTGAGCAGTTCATC.